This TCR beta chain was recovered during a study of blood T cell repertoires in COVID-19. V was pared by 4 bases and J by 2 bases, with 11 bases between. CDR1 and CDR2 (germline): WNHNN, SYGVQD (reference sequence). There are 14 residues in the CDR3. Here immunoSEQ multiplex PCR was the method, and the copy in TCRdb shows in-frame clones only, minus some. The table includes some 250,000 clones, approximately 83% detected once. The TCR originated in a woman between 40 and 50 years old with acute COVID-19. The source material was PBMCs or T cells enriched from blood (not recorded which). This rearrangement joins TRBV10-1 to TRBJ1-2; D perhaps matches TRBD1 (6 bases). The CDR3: CASSGSTGNYGYTF. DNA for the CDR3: TGCGCCAGCAGTGGCTCGACAGGAAACTATGGCTACACCTTC.